This T cell receptor beta chain was captured by sequencing in a study of OX40 agonist ivuxolimab in advanced cancers. To note about this clone: Its target is not known.

Findings and caveats of the study: Averaging showed that CD8+ T cells had more expanded clones than CD4+ did.

Using immunoSEQ multiplex PCR, the repertoire was profiled, and TCRdb retains in-frame clones only, with some absent. The sample consists of under 40,000 clones, approximately 80% of them appearing once. CDR3 length: 16 amino acids. The germline V gene encodes CDR1 SEHNR and CDR2 FQNEAQ (reference sequence). Losses at the gene ends were 1 base for V and 5 bases for J; bases not matched to a gene: 4. The sequencing used CD4+ or CD8+ T cells sorted from blood, collected in a trial of the OX40 agonist ivuxolimab. The chain uses TRBV7-9 and TRBJ2-5, with 13 nucleotides matching TRBD2. The receptor was derived from an adult with an advanced solid tumor such as melanoma, head and neck, liver or kidney cancer. The CDR3 bases are TGTGCCAGCAGCTTAGGACTAGCGGGAGGACGGGAGACCCAGTACTTC. It codes for CASSLGLAGGRETQYF.